This T cell receptor (beta chain) appears in the sequencing data of a study of blood T cells in healthy people across ages. The V gene's germline CDR1 is MNHEY and CDR2 SVGAGI. V lost 6 bases, J lost 5 bases, and 9 bases stayed unmatched. The CDR3 is 15 amino acids. A note on this clonotype: Antigen specificity is unknown.

Samples had at least 7 million PBMCs isolated from them. The amount of total RNA extracted per sample was at least 5.5 micrograms. PCR was performed a second time for roughly 7 to 12 cycles using a sample-barcoded 5' primer and a J-beta primer mix. TCRdb used MiXCR to reprocess the 5' RACE reads, holding one entry per CDR3 protein. The sample shows around 1.1 million distinct CDR3 sequences, more than 30% of them seen only once. Study-level points and caveats: It was held that the diversity estimates obtained from one million T cells were underestimates. When set beside aged donors, long-lived donors presented more naive CD4+ cells and higher diversity.

The sample comprised blood. V and J are TRBV6-5 and TRBJ1-4; TRBD1 aligns across 7 bases. This receptor was identified in a man aged 18-30 years in good health. CDR3 region: CASSETGTVNEKLFF. CDR3 nucleotide sequence: TGTGCCAGCAGCGAAACCGGGACAGTAAATGAAAAACTGTTTTTT.